One and the same sample provided the 5 T cell receptor beta chains below, sequenced in a study of post-analysis software for immune sequencing data. Researchers reported that TCR beta cDNA libraries carried unique molecular identifiers. One entry per CDR3 protein results from TCRdb running MiXCR on the PCR reads. The profile shows under 650,000 distinct CDR3 sequences, roughly 46% of them singletons. Findings of the study overall: When patients were compared with controls, 5 or 6 TRBV segments were more frequent, TRBV5-6, TRBV5-1 and TRBV20-1 among them.

These receptors have no known antigen. Sequencing input: blood. These receptors were collected from a girl aged 5 to 17 with multiple sclerosis.

This clonotype was seen more than once but under ten times. This rearrangement joins TRBV2 to TRBJ2-3; no firm D call. Germline CDR1 is SNHLY and CDR2 is FYNNEI. V lost 6 bases, J lost 2 bases, and 9 bases lay in between. CDR3 size: 13 residues. The CDR3 spells CASRESFTDTQYF. Here the CDR3 DNA reads TGTGCCAGCAGAGAAAGTTTCACAGATACGCAGTATTTT.

Regarding this clonotype: At one of its ends the junction is not consistent with the germline gene, which may arise from a read error. The V call is TRBV5-1, the J call TRBJ1-1, with D unresolved. Germline V CDR1 and CDR2: SGHRS, YFSETQ. This CDR3 has 13 residues. The CDR3 bases are TGCGCCGGCAGCTTGGTAGGGAGCGATGAAGCTTTCTTT. This sequence encodes CAGSLVGSDEAFF.

The chain joins TRBV3-1 to TRBJ2-5, with 9 bases aligning to TRBD2. With V trimmed by 6 bases and J by 1 base, 0 bases remained unmatched. Per the germline V gene, CDR1 is LGHDT and CDR2 is YNNKEL (reference sequence). The CDR3 runs 13 residues. CDR3 region: CASRRGGQETQYF. CDR3 DNA sequence: TGTGCCAGCAGGCGGGGGGGCCAAGAGACCCAGTACTTC.

CDR3 sequence (DNA): TGTGCCAGCAGCCCCCCCCGGTACGGCTACACCTTC. Encoded protein: CASSPPRYGYTF. The gene calls are TRBV7-9 and TRBJ1-2; D is unresolved. The CDR3 sequence is 12 residues long. V lost 5 bases and J lost 8, with 12 bases in between. CDR1 SEHNR and CDR2 FQNEAQ come from the germline V gene (reference sequence).

The chain joins TRBV15 to TRBJ1-2; maybe TRBD1 (5 bases). CDR1 is LNHNV and CDR2 is YYDKDF in the germline V gene (reference sequence). Trimming stripped 0 bases from V and 2 bases from J, with 10 bases between. CDR3 length equals 15 residues. CDR3 region: CATSRDLTANYGYTF. The CDR3 nucleotides read TGTGCCACCAGCAGAGATTTGACAGCCAACTATGGCTACACCTTC.